This TCR beta chain was captured by sequencing in a study of post-analysis software for immune sequencing data. Study-wide findings and caveats: The study found TRBV5-6, TRBV5-1 and TRBV20-1 among a handful of TRBV segments more frequent in patients than controls.

Looked up from germline, CDR1 is SGHTS and CDR2 is YDEGEE. Losses at the gene ends were 4 bases for V and 12 bases for J; bases not matched to a gene: 10. The CDR3 is 13 amino acids. A few counts support this clonotype. No antigen is known for it. Each TCR beta cDNA library carried unique molecular identifiers. TCRdb used MiXCR to reprocess the PCR reads, holding one entry per CDR3 protein. The data contain approximately 630,000 distinct CDR3 sequences, over 45% of them singletons. The specimen sequenced was blood. The TCR originated in a girl aged 2 to 9 with multiple sclerosis. The rearrangement joins TRBV5-8 to TRBJ2-1, with 7 bases matching TRBD1. CDR3 sequence reads: CASSAGDSKRQFF. The CDR3 DNA sequence: TGTGCCAGCAGCGCCGGGGACAGCAAGAGGCAGTTCTTC.